This T cell receptor (beta chain) was documented in a study of blood T cell repertoires in COVID-19. Study background: T cells, B-cell-depleted T cells, or PBMCs supplied cDNA or gDNA.

J was trimmed by 8 bases and V by 0 bases; bases with no gene match: 10. Germline CDR1 and CDR2: LGHDT and YNNKEL (reference sequence). This CDR3 has 17 amino acids. Authors' processing steps: Estimates of nucleated cell counts were drawn from the amplification of reference gene primers. Sequencing used immunoSEQ multiplex PCR; TCRdb keeps in-frame clones, though not all of them. V, J and clone size are those of that table, while D and trimming were read from the DNA. This table has more than 300,000 clones, approximately 88% appearing once. This clonotype was obtained from a man aged 18 to 30 who had recovered from COVID-19. The chain carries TRBV3-1 (or the pseudogene TRBV3-2) and TRBJ1-2; 12 nucleotides agree with TRBD1. Sample: peripheral blood. CDR3 coding DNA: TGTGCCAGCAGCCAAGATCCGCCGGGACAGGGGGCCGGGGGCTACACCTTC. Protein: CASSQDPPGQGAGGYTF.